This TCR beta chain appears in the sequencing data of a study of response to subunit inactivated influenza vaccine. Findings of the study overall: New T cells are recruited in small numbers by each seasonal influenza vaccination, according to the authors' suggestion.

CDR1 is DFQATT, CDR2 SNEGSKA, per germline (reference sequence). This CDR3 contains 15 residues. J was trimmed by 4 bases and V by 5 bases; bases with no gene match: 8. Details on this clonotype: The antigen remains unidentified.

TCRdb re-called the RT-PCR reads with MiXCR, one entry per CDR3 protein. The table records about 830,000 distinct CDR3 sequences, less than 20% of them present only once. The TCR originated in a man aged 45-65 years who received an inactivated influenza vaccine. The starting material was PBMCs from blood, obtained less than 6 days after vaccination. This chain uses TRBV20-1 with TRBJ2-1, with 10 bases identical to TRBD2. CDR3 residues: CSAVRAGGEYNEQFF. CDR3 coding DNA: TGCAGTGCTGTTCGAGCGGGAGGGGAATACAATGAGCAGTTCTTC.